The 11 T cell receptor beta chains below come from one sample, sequenced in a study of blood T cell repertoires in COVID-19. Method: immunoSEQ multiplex PCR; TCRdb's copy keeps in-frame clones and lacks some. The sample has more than 200,000 clones; around 80% are singletons. Sequenced sample: PBMCs or T cells enriched from blood (not recorded which). The receptors stem from a woman in her forties with acute COVID-19.

The DNA for the CDR3 is TGTGCCTGGAGTCGTCAACGACAGGGGGCATTTCTGAACACTGAAGCTTTCTTT. Protein sequence: CAWSRQRQGAFLNTEAFF. The chain couples TRBV30 to TRBJ1-1; 10 bases are a match to TRBD1. This CDR3 contains 18 residues. V was pared by 2 bases and J by 0 bases, with 12 bases of the junction left unmatched. Germline V gives CDR1 GTSNPN, CDR2 SVGIG (reference sequence).

In its sample, this clone was seen once. The genes are TRBV28 and TRBJ1-1; possibly TRBD1 for D (6 bases). This CDR3 comprises 15 residues. The germline V gene has CDR1 MDHEN and CDR2 SYDVKM. The ends were cut back, 9 bases at V and 1 base at J, with 18 bases in the middle. In DNA, the CDR3 is TGTGCCAGTGTGACCCAGGGGTCTCCGAACACTGAAGCTTTCTTT. Translated: CASVTQGSPNTEAFF.

The chain links TRBV5-1 to TRBJ2-7; 12 bases are a match to TRBD2. Trimming took 4 bases from V and 7 from J; bases not matched to a gene: 9. The germline V gene encodes CDR1 SGHRS and CDR2 YFSETQ. This CDR3 contains 15 residues. The CDR3 loop reads CASSPLAGGPGEQYF. CDR3 coding DNA: TGCGCCAGCAGCCCCCTAGCGGGGGGGCCGGGGGAGCAGTACTTC.

The rearrangement links TRBV10-2 to TRBJ2-7, with TRBD1 identical over 9 bases. CDR3 size: 14 residues. The germline V gene encodes CDR1 WSHSY and CDR2 SAAADI. Trimming at V came to 6 bases and at J to 3 bases, leaving 6 bases not matched to a gene. CDR3 sequence (DNA): TGCGCCAGCAGGAGGGGACAGGGTGGCTACGAGCAGTACTTC. Amino acid sequence: CASRRGQGGYEQYF.

This clone was seen many times. The chain recombines TRBV28 with TRBJ1-1, with 10 bases that match TRBD1. Germline trimming cut 4 bases from V and 3 bases from J; bases unmatched to any gene: 8. The germline V gene encodes CDR1 MDHEN and CDR2 SYDVKM. The CDR3 is made up of 16 amino acids. CDR3 in DNA: TGTGCCAGCAGTTCGACCTCCGGGACAGGGGACACTGAAGCTTTCTTT. Protein product: CASSSTSGTGDTEAFF. Based on the CDR3 plus reference TRBV28 and TRBJ1-1, the full variable domain is DVKVTQSSRYLVKRTGEKVFLECVQDMDHENMFWYRQDPGLGLRLIYFSYDVKMKEKGDIPEGYSVSREKKERFSLILESASTNQTSMYLCASSSTSGTGDTEAFFGQGTRLTVV.

This clone was observed a handful of times. The rearrangement uses TRBV10-3 and TRBJ2-1, with 13 positions matching TRBD2. V trimming: 3 bases; J trimming: 8 bases; junction bases outside the gene matches: 7. The germline V gene encodes CDR1 ENHRY and CDR2 SYGVKD. The CDR3 spans 16 residues. In nucleotides, the CDR3 is TGTGCCATCAGTGATAGACTAGCGGGGGGCGGGTATGAGCAGTTCTTC. Residues: CAISDRLAGGGYEQFF.

This chain joins TRBV9 and TRBJ1-2; no clear D gene. Deletions cut 0 bases from V and 8 bases from J, with 17 bases between. CDR3 length: 15 residues. Germline CDR1 SGDLS, CDR2 YYNGEE. The CDR3 nucleotides read TGTGCCAGCAGCGTAGGGAGCAGAGCCGCCGCCGGCTACACCTTC. It specifies CASSVGSRAAAGYTF.

The chain carries TRBV7-4 and TRBJ1-3; 7 bases align to TRBD1. CDR1 is SGHVT, CDR2 SQSDAQ, per germline. The ends lost 6 bases at V and 3 bases at J; junction bases unmatched: 5. The CDR3 contains 14 residues. In DNA form, the CDR3 reads TGTGCCAGCAGAGGGACAGCCCTTGGAAACACCATATATTTT. Translating gives CASRGTALGNTIYF.

The V call is TRBV7-3, the J call TRBJ1-1; a possible D gene is TRBD1 (6 bases). CDR3 length equals 18 residues. V lost 3 bases and J lost 4, with 24 bases in between. The germline V gene has CDR1 SGHTA and CDR2 FQGTGA. The CDR3 sequence is CASSLSGGAVGRRTEAFF. The CDR3 nucleotides read TGTGCCAGCAGCTTGAGTGGGGGGGCCGTCGGGCGTCGCACTGAAGCTTTCTTT.

The V and J genes are TRBV19 and TRBJ1-2, with a weak D call TRBD1 (6 bases). Germline values: CDR1 LNHDA, CDR2 SQIVND (reference sequence). The CDR3 contains 14 residues. V lost 8 bases and J lost 3, with 16 bases in between. CDR3 in amino acids: CASGAQTGDYGYTF. The CDR3 bases are TGTGCCAGTGGGGCCCAGACAGGCGACTATGGCTACACCTTC.

The chain employs TRBV6-5 and TRBJ1-2; weak D call: TRBD1 (5 bases). V was pared by 7 bases and J by 8 bases, with 20 bases between. The length of the CDR3 is 14 residues. Germline V gene lookup returns CDR1 MNHEY and CDR2 SVGAGI. The DNA of the CDR3 is TGTGCCAGCAATACTGGTCGGCAGGGTCGCGGCTACACCTTC. Translating it yields CASNTGRQGRGYTF.